This is a list of T cell receptor beta chains from one sample in a study of siplizumab effects on memory and regulatory T cells. Profiling relied on immunoSEQ multiplex PCR, and the TCRdb table lists in-frame clones only, not all of them. The sample contains fewer than 110,000 clones, 80% to 95% of which appear only once. The sequencing input was non-Treg CD4+ T cells sorted from blood. These receptors all come from a human donor in good health. The CDR3 runs from the conserved cysteine through the conserved F or W. Each record gives: J gene, D gene, V gene, CDR3 DNA, CDR3 protein. The D gene is left open where the match is weak.

j_gene: TRBJ1-1
d_gene: NA
v_gene: TRBV2
CDR3nt: TGTGCCAGCAGTGCAGTGGTCCCTGAAGCTTTCTTT
CDR3aa: CASSAVVPEAFF

j_gene: TRBJ1-2
d_gene: NA
v_gene: TRBV6-1
CDR3nt: TGTGCCAGCAGTGAAGCGTTGTATGGGGTAGGAGGGGGACGGAGCTACACCTTC
CDR3aa: CASSEALYGVGGGRSYTF

j_gene: TRBJ2-2
d_gene: NA
v_gene: TRBV4-1
CDR3nt: TGCGCCAGCAGTGAAAAACCCCGGGGGACCGGGGAGCTGTTTTTT
CDR3aa: CASSEKPRGTGELFF

j_gene: TRBJ1-1
d_gene: TRBD1
v_gene: TRBV10-3
CDR3nt: TGTGCCATCAGTAAGGACAGGAAGAACACTGAAGCTTTCTTT
CDR3aa: CAISKDRKNTEAFF

j_gene: TRBJ1-2
d_gene: NA
v_gene: TRBV7-2
CDR3nt: TGTGCCAGCAGCCTCCGGACCTATGGCTACACCTTC
CDR3aa: CASSLRTYGYTF

j_gene: TRBJ2-7
d_gene: TRBD2
v_gene: TRBV6-6
CDR3nt: TGTGCCAGCACAGCTAGCGGGAGTTCCTACGAGCAGTACTTC
CDR3aa: CASTASGSSYEQYF

j_gene: TRBJ1-5
d_gene: NA
v_gene: TRBV6-1
CDR3nt: TGTGCCAGCAGTGAAGCGCTCTACAATCAGCCCCAGCATTTT
CDR3aa: CASSEALYNQPQHF

j_gene: TRBJ1-6
d_gene: NA
v_gene: TRBV27
CDR3nt: TGTGCCAGCCTGAAAACAAGAACAGGGATTCGGCATTCACCCCTCCACTTT
CDR3aa: CASLKTRTGIRHSPLHF

j_gene: TRBJ2-5
d_gene: NA
v_gene: TRBV19
CDR3nt: TGTGCCAGTAGTGCGAGGGAGACTCAAGAGACCCAGTACTTC
CDR3aa: CASSARETQETQYF

j_gene: TRBJ1-2
d_gene: NA
v_gene: TRBV2
CDR3nt: TGTGCCAGCAGTGAAGATTTCTATGGCTACACCTTC
CDR3aa: CASSEDFYGYTF